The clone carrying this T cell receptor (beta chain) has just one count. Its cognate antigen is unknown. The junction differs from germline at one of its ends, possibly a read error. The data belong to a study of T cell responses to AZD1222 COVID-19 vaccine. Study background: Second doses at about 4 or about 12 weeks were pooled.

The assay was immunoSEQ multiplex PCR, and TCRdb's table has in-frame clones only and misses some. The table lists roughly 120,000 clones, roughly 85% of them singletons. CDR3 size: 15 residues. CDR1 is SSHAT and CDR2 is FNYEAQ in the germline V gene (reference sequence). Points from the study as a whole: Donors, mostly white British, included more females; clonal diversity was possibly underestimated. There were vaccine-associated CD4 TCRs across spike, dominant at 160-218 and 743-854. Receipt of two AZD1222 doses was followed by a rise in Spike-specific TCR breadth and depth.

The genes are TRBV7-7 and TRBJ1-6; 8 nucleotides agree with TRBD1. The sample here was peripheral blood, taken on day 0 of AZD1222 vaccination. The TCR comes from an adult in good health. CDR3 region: CASSAGGQGDSPLHF. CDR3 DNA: TGTGCTAGCAGCGCCGGCGGACAGGGTGATTCACCCCTCCACTTT.